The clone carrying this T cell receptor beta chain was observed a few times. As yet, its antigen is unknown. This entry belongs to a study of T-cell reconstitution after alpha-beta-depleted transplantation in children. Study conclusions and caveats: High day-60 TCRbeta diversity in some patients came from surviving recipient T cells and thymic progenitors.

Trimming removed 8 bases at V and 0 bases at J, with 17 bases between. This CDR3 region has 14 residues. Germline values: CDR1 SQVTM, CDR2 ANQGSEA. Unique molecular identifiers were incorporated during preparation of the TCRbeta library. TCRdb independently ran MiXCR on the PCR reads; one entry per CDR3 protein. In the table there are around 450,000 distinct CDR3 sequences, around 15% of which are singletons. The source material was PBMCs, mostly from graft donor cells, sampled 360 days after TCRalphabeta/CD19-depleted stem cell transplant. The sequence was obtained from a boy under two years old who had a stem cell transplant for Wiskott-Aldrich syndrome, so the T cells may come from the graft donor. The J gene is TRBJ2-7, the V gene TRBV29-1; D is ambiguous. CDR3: CSPRWVGSSYEQYF. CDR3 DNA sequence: TGCAGCCCCCGGTGGGTAGGTAGCTCCTACGAGCAGTACTTC.